This entry describes one TCR beta chain. TCRB transcripts that were expressed got sequenced, as all of the isolated RNA had been reverse transcribed. Clones were sequenced by immunoSEQ multiplex PCR, and TCRdb holds only the in-frame ones, with some missing. The table includes 300,000 to 350,000 clones, 6.5% to 10% detected once. This sample is part of a study of beta chain features in type 1 diabetes. The CDR3 has 13 residues. The germline gives CDR1 MNHNS, CDR2 SASEGT. Trimming removed 1 base at V and 10 bases at J, with 12 bases between. Input material: central memory CD4+ T cells from blood. This receptor was obtained from a woman under 30 in good health. The chain employs TRBV6-1 and TRBJ2-3; D gene ambiguous. CDR3 nucleotide sequence: TGTGCCAGCAGTGAAGGCGTAGGTCCGTCGCAGTATTTT. Translated: CASSEGVGPSQYF.